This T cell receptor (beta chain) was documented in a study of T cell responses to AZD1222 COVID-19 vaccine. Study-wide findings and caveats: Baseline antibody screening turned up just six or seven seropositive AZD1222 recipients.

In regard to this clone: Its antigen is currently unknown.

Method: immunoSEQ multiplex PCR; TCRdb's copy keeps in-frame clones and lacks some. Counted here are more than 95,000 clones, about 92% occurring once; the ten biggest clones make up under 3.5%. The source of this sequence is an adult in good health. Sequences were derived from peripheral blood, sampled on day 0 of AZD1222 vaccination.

CDR3 amino acids: CASSLRTSGTEQFF. CDR3 DNA: TGCGCCAGCAGCCTCCGGACTAGCGGGACTGAGCAGTTCTTC. The V gene is TRBV4-1, the J gene TRBJ2-1; TRBD2 matches 12 bases. In germline, CDR1 is MGHRA, CDR2 YSYEKL. V lost 4 bases to trimming and J lost 9 bases; unmatched junction nucleotides: 4. CDR3 size: 14 residues.